This T cell receptor beta chain came from a study of blood T cells in healthy people across ages. Alongside a J-beta primer mix, a sample-barcoded 5' primer served in a second PCR lasting about 7 to 12 cycles. Each cDNA molecule was tagged by a template-switch adaptor that had 12 random nucleotides. MiXCR, run by TCRdb on the 5' RACE reads, gives a single entry per CDR3 protein. The profile covers approximately 690,000 distinct CDR3 sequences, with around 41% appearing a single time and around 30% taken by the ten largest. The CDR3 contains 15 residues. The V gene's germline CDR1 is SGHTA and CDR2 FQGNSA. Deletions cut 3 bases from V and 1 base from J, with 9 bases between. It was 8 to 10 milliliters of peripheral blood that were drawn from each donor. Total RNA, at least 6 micrograms per sample, came from PBMCs. Study conclusions and caveats: Greater diversity and more naive CD4+ cells were seen in long-lived donors than in aged donors.

Comments on this clonotype: Its antigen is not known.

The sequenced sample consisted of blood. The source of this sequence is a man of 80 years or more in good health. The rearrangement joins TRBV7-2 to TRBJ2-2; D is undetermined. The CDR3 here is CASSFRRGNTGELFF. The CDR3 DNA is TGTGCCAGCAGCTTCCGAAGAGGGAACACCGGGGAGCTGTTTTTT.